The 30 T cell receptor beta chains below were found in one sample sequenced in a study of blood T cells in healthy people across ages. A second PCR of 7 to 11 cycles used a sample-barcoded 5' primer and a J-beta primer mix. TCRdb re-called the 5' RACE reads with MiXCR, one entry per CDR3 protein. The sample has about 730,000 distinct CDR3 sequences, roughly two fifths seen once. Sequencing input: blood. The source of these receptors is a woman aged 55-70 years in good health.

This chain links TRBV19 with TRBJ1-4, with D perhaps matching TRBD1 (5 bases). Germline assignment: CDR1 LNHDA and CDR2 SQIVND (reference sequence). The CDR3 contains 13 residues. V gave up 5 bases and J gave up 10 bases, with 14 bases separating them. CDR3 loop: CASSVQQDGKLFF. CDR3 DNA: TGTGCCAGTAGTGTACAACAGGACGGAAAACTGTTTTTT.

The V call is TRBV3-1, the J call TRBJ1-5, with a tentative D call TRBD1 (6 bases). V lost 3 bases, J lost 6 bases, and 15 bases lay in between. The CDR3 sequence is 15 residues long. Germline-derived CDR1 and CDR2 are LGHDT and YNNKEL (reference sequence). The CDR3 DNA reads TGTGCCAGCAGCCAGATGGGGGGGGCGGGTCAGCCCCAGCATTTT. Translated, it gives CASSQMGGAGQPQHF.

The CDR3 is CASSSHLGRDYGYTF. CDR3 DNA sequence: TGTGCCAGCAGCTCCCACCTCGGCAGGGACTATGGCTACACCTTC. The chain is built from TRBV11-2 and TRBJ1-2; tentatively, D is TRBD1 (5 bases). V gave up 4 bases and J gave up 3 bases, with 15 bases separating them. The CDR3 runs to 15 residues. Germline V gives CDR1 SGHAT, CDR2 FQNNGV.

CDR3 bases: TGTGCCAGCAGTTACTCGTTGAGAGGGGGGAATACGCAGTATTTT. The encoded protein is CASSYSLRGGNTQYF. The rearrangement joins TRBV6-5 to TRBJ2-3; D assignment may be TRBD1 or TRBD2 (6 bases each). The germline gives CDR1 MNHEY, CDR2 SVGAGI. V lost 0 bases and J 7 bases, leaving 14 bases between the germline ends. CDR3 length equals 15 residues.

The rearrangement uses TRBV27 and TRBJ2-1; possibly TRBD1 for D (5 bases). Germline loops: CDR1 MNHEY, CDR2 SMNVEV (reference sequence). The CDR3 sequence is 12 residues long. The V gene lost 6 bases and the J gene lost 6 bases, with 9 bases spanning the gap. The CDR3 region has the DNA TGTGCCAGCAGGACAGTGACCAATGAGCAGTTCTTC. It codes for CASRTVTNEQFF.

The rearrangement uses TRBV6-5 and TRBJ2-1, with D maybe TRBD2 (6 bases). Per the germline V gene, CDR1 is MNHEY and CDR2 is SVGAGI. The germline V and J ends were trimmed by 6 bases and 6 bases, with 18 bases remaining between them. The CDR3 sequence is 15 residues long. CDR3 residues: CASSLLAYKSNEQFF. The CDR3, as DNA: TGTGCCAGCAGCCTACTAGCTTACAAGTCCAATGAGCAGTTCTTC.

This clonotype has only a few counts. This chain joins TRBV3-1 and TRBJ2-5; the D is unclear. The germline CDR1 and CDR2 sequences are LGHDT and YNNKEL (reference sequence). V was shortened by 6 bases and J by 5 bases, with 19 bases between the two germline ends. The CDR3 is made up of 15 amino acids. This CDR3 reads CASSQAAFGDETQYF. CDR3 nucleotide sequence: TGTGCCAGCAGTCAGGCGGCATTTGGCGATGAGACCCAGTACTTC.

This clonotype has only a few counts. This chain connects TRBV20-1 to TRBJ2-7, with 9 positions matching TRBD1. This CDR3 comprises 15 residues. Germline V gives CDR1 DFQATT, CDR2 SNEGSKA (reference sequence). The trim removed 6 bases at V and 3 bases at J, leaving 12 bases unmatched. CDR3 nucleotides: TGCAGTGCCAAAAAGCCGGGACAGGGTCTCTACGAGCAGTACTTC. Its translation is CSAKKPGQGLYEQYF.

This clonotype came up a few times. The J gene is TRBJ2-5, the V gene TRBV24-1; 8 nucleotides agree with TRBD1. This CDR3 is 15 amino acids long. Germline V gene lookup returns CDR1 KGHDR and CDR2 SFDVKD. V lost 1 base and J lost 2; bases outside the gene matches: 2. As DNA, the CDR3 is TGTGCCACCAGTGATTTCACAGGGGGACAAGAGACCCAGTACTTC. It codes for CATSDFTGGQETQYF.

This chain joins TRBV6-5 and TRBJ2-7; possibly TRBD1 for D (6 bases). Between the trimmed V and J ends, which lost 2 bases and 6 bases, there was a span of 17 bases. This CDR3 has 15 amino acids. Germline V gene sequence: CDR1 MNHEY, CDR2 SVGAGI. CDR3 region: CASSYAGTSECEQYF. CDR3 bases: TGTGCCAGCAGTTACGCCGGGACATCTGAGTGCGAGCAGTACTTC.

The V and J genes are TRBV7-2 and TRBJ2-1; D gene ambiguous. The V end lost 1 base, the J end lost 10 bases, and 8 bases lay between the germline ends. This CDR3 has 12 residues. Germline loops: CDR1 SGHTA, CDR2 FQGNSA. In DNA form, the CDR3 reads TGTGCCAGCAGCTTAGGGACCCCCGAGCAGTTCTTC. This codes for CASSLGTPEQFF.

This clonotype was detected ten times or more. This sequence joins TRBV20-1 and TRBJ2-3; D is uncertain. CDR1 is DFQATT, CDR2 SNEGSKA, per germline (reference sequence). The CDR3 covers 13 residues. Trimming took off 4 bases at V and 1 base at J, with 9 bases between the two ends. CDR3 in amino acids: CSAKEVGTDTQYF. CDR3 bases: TGCAGTGCTAAAGAGGTGGGCACAGATACGCAGTATTTT.

The chain uses TRBV5-1 and TRBJ2-7, with 10 bases fitting TRBD2. The CDR3 extends over 17 amino acids. Per germline, CDR1 SGHRS and CDR2 YFSETQ. The junction had 14 bases not matched to a gene; V was cut back by 1 base and J by 7 bases. The CDR3 region is CASSLIASGSALHEQYF. The DNA for the CDR3 is TGCGCCAGCAGCTTGATCGCTAGCGGGAGCGCCCTTCATGAGCAGTACTTC.

The gene calls are TRBV5-1 and TRBJ2-5; TRBD1 matches 9 bases. CDR3 length equals 15 residues. Germline values: CDR1 SGHRS, CDR2 YFSETQ. V was pared by 4 bases and J by 11 bases, with 15 bases of the junction left unmatched. The DNA of the CDR3 is TGCGCCAGCAGCATTACGGGACAGGGCCACAATGAGCAGTACTTC. It encodes CASSITGQGHNEQYF.

This clonotype was counted between two and nine times. The rearrangement joins TRBV20-1 to TRBJ2-1; 9 bases are shared with TRBD2. The J segment lost 5 bases and the V segment lost 3 bases, leaving 8 bases of the junction unmatched. The CDR3 sequence is 15 residues long. Germline V gene data show CDR1 as DFQATT and CDR2 as SNEGSKA (reference sequence). In nucleotides, the CDR3 is TGCAGTGCTAGTCCGGCGGGAGGGCCGGACAATGAGCAGTTCTTC. It translates to CSASPAGGPDNEQFF.

V usage is TRBV28 and J usage is TRBJ1-5; 9 bases fit TRBD1. The V segment lost 8 bases and the J segment 4 bases; nucleotides outside the gene matches: 6. The CDR3 extends over 14 amino acids. Germline CDR1 and CDR2: MDHEN and SYDVKM. The CDR3 DNA reads as TGTGCCAGCTACGCCGGGACAGGGAATCAGCCCCAGCATTTT. Protein: CASYAGTGNQPQHF.

This chain uses TRBV6-6 with TRBJ1-2; D call uncertain. The CDR3 extends over 14 amino acids. CDR1 is MNHNY and CDR2 is SVGAGI in the germline V gene (reference sequence). V lost 0 bases, J lost 10 bases, and 15 bases lay in between. DNA of the CDR3: TGTGCCAGCAGTTACTCGTACACCGGAGCACTCTACACCTTC. It encodes CASSYSYTGALYTF.

The table lists this clonotype with a few counts. The chain has TRBV5-5 and TRBJ1-2; D might be TRBD1 (6 bases). Deletions cut 4 bases from V and 4 bases from J, with 20 bases between. Germline CDR1 SGHKS, CDR2 YYEKEE (reference sequence). The CDR3 spans 16 residues. CDR3: CASSKDTGTNTYGYTF. In DNA, the CDR3 is TGTGCCAGCAGCAAAGATACCGGGACAAATACCTATGGCTACACCTTC.

In this sample, this clonotype turned up a few times. The J gene is TRBJ1-6, the V gene TRBV10-3; 7 positions match TRBD1. The junction had 7 bases not matched to a gene; V was cut back by 7 bases and J by 7 bases. The CDR3 contains 14 residues. Germline V gene data show CDR1 as ENHRY and CDR2 as SYGVKD. CDR3 region: CAINTGTENSPLHF. In DNA, the CDR3 is TGTGCCATCAACACCGGGACAGAAAATTCACCCCTCCACTTT.

The V call is TRBV6-2 or TRBV6-3, the J call TRBJ1-5; D gene uncertain. Trimming removed 3 bases from V and 0 bases from J, with 9 bases in between. The CDR3 runs to 15 residues. The V gene's germline CDR1 is MNHEY and CDR2 SVGEGT. The CDR3 reads CASSYLGGSNQPQHF. CDR3 nucleotide sequence: TGTGCCAGCAGTTATCTTGGCGGTAGCAATCAGCCCCAGCATTTT.

The CDR3 DNA reads as TGTGCCAGCAGTGCAGAGGGACAGGGGTATCAGCCCCAGCATTTT. It encodes CASSAEGQGYQPQHF. This rearrangement joins TRBV2 to TRBJ1-5, with TRBD1 matching over 10 bases. CDR1 is SNHLY and CDR2 is FYNNEI in the germline V gene. After removal of 4 bases from V and 5 bases from J, the junction contained 5 bases not matched to a gene. This CDR3 has 15 residues.

This clonotype was detected ten times or more. DNA of the CDR3: TGCAGCGTCGCTAGCGGGAGTTTCAATGAGCAGTTCTTC. Its translation: CSVASGSFNEQFF. The chain employs TRBV29-1 and TRBJ2-1; TRBD2 agrees at 10 bases. CDR1 and CDR2 (germline): SQVTM, ANQGSEA. This CDR3 has 13 amino acids. V lost 6 bases and J lost 6; bases outside the gene matches: 5.

Regarding this clonotype: With a much larger clone just one base away, this may be a read error. The V gene is TRBV4-2, the J gene TRBJ2-5; perhaps TRBD2 as D (6 bases). The germline V gene has CDR1 LGHNA and CDR2 YNFKEQ. The CDR3 runs 13 residues. CDR3 sequence (DNA): TGTGCCAGCAGCCAAGCGGGGGAAGAGACCCTGTACTTC. It yields the protein CASSQAGEETLYF.

This chain uses TRBV5-1 with TRBJ2-1; D gene unclear. The V end lost 0 bases, the J end lost 6 bases, and 7 bases lay between the germline ends. The length of the CDR3 is 13 residues. Per the germline V gene, CDR1 is SGHRS and CDR2 is YFSETQ. CDR3 bases: TGCGCCAGCAGCTTGGTCGATCTCAATGAGCAGTTCTTC. This translates into CASSLVDLNEQFF.

This clonotype came up a few times. The rearrangement joins TRBV6-2 or TRBV6-3 to TRBJ2-1; D gene ambiguous. The ends were cut back, 7 bases at V and 2 bases at J, with 15 bases in the middle. Germline CDR1 and CDR2: MNHEY and SVGEGT. The CDR3 has 15 amino acids. CDR3 sequence: CASTSMAKTYNEQFF. The CDR3 bases are TGTGCCAGCACCTCAATGGCGAAGACCTACAATGAGCAGTTCTTC.

The chain couples TRBV14 to TRBJ2-7; 9 bases align to TRBD2. This CDR3 is 14 amino acids long. Unmatched junction bases numbered 2, after V lost 3 bases and J lost 2 bases. Germline CDR1 and CDR2: SGHDN and FVKESK. The DNA of the CDR3 is TGTGCCAGCAGCCAGGTAGCGGGAGCCTACGAGCAGTACTTC. Protein: CASSQVAGAYEQYF.

This rearrangement joins TRBV7-3 to TRBJ2-7; perhaps TRBD1 as D (5 bases). Trimming stripped 2 bases from V and 7 bases from J, with 12 bases between. The CDR3 sequence is 13 residues long. CDR1 is SGHTA and CDR2 is FQGTGA in the germline V gene. The CDR3 region is CASSLSQDNEQYF. The CDR3 nucleotides read TGTGCCAGCAGCTTATCTCAGGACAATGAGCAGTACTTC.

The gene calls are TRBV24-1 and TRBJ2-7; TRBD2 might be the D (6 bases). The CDR3 runs to 15 residues. The germline gives CDR1 KGHDR, CDR2 SFDVKD. V lost 2 bases and J lost 7, with 17 bases in between. CDR3 sequence: CATSDSSESAGEQYF. The DNA of the CDR3 is TGTGCCACCAGTGATTCCTCAGAGTCGGCGGGGGAGCAGTACTTC.

The chain has TRBV14 and TRBJ1-2; D unresolved. CDR3 length equals 13 residues. The V end was cut by 3 bases, the J end by 6 bases, with 11 bases between. The V gene's germline CDR1 is SGHDN and CDR2 FVKESK. CDR3 amino acids: CASSQGGVHGYTF. The CDR3 region has the DNA TGTGCCAGCAGCCAGGGCGGGGTCCATGGCTACACCTTC.

A few counts support this clonotype. The genes are TRBV9 and TRBJ2-2; no firm D call. The CDR3 length is 13 residues. Per the germline V gene, CDR1 is SGDLS and CDR2 is YYNGEE. The V and J ends lost 1 base and 7 bases respectively, with 8 bases between them. CDR3 DNA: TGTGCCAGCAGCGTAACCATGGACGGGGAGCTGTTTTTT. Its protein is CASSVTMDGELFF.